The rows below give T cell receptor beta chains drawn from one sample of a study of T cell repertoires in cytomegalovirus infection. These receptors' antigens are unknown. One entry per CDR3 protein, called by TCRdb with MiXCR from the reads. The sample has 900,000 to 950,000 distinct CDR3 sequences; less than 40% are singletons. Here the sequenced sample was cultured CD8+ T cells from PBMCs, taken from culture after CMV antigen stimulation. These receptors were taken from a human donor in good health (CMV status not recorded). Some clones in this sample may be carry-over from other donors' samples. The conserved cysteine and the conserved F or W are not part of the CDR3 here. The D gene is left open where the match is weak.

CDR3aa: ASSQDSAGGSYNEQF
v_gene: TRBV4-1
j_gene: TRBJ2-1
d_gene: TRBD2
len: 15

CDR3aa: ASSSPLDRGYNEQF
v_gene: TRBV9
j_gene: TRBJ2-1
d_gene: TRBD1
len: 14

CDR3aa: ASSSGVSSGANVLT
v_gene: TRBV12-3/TRBV12-4
j_gene: TRBJ2-6
d_gene: NA
len: 14

CDR3aa: ASSTTTGNEQY
v_gene: TRBV6-5
j_gene: TRBJ2-7
d_gene: TRBD1
len: 11

CDR3aa: ASSQNSENIQY
v_gene: TRBV18
j_gene: TRBJ2-4
d_gene: NA
len: 11

CDR3aa: ASSALAGGGETQY
v_gene: TRBV7-2
j_gene: TRBJ2-5
d_gene: TRBD2
len: 13

CDR3aa: ASSVIIGQPQH
v_gene: TRBV6-5
j_gene: TRBJ1-5
d_gene: NA
len: 11

CDR3aa: ASSLAQLNYGYT
v_gene: TRBV12-3/TRBV12-4
j_gene: TRBJ1-2
d_gene: NA
len: 12

CDR3aa: ASSQDTQRTGELF
v_gene: TRBV4-1
j_gene: TRBJ2-2
d_gene: NA
len: 13

CDR3aa: ASSYSIYGGELDTQY
v_gene: TRBV6-5
j_gene: TRBJ2-3
d_gene: TRBD2
len: 15

CDR3aa: ASSSRAGGNQPQH
v_gene: TRBV7-2
j_gene: TRBJ1-5
d_gene: NA
len: 13

CDR3aa: ASGKGSLHYGYT
v_gene: TRBV28
j_gene: TRBJ1-2
d_gene: NA
len: 12

CDR3aa: ASSLGGTGGYT
v_gene: TRBV7-4
j_gene: TRBJ1-2
d_gene: NA
len: 11

CDR3aa: ASSLGGQPFQETQY
v_gene: TRBV7-9
j_gene: TRBJ2-5
d_gene: TRBD1
len: 14

CDR3aa: ASSRPLDEQY
v_gene: TRBV27
j_gene: TRBJ2-7
d_gene: NA
len: 10

CDR3aa: ASSYSGQVFYSNQPQH
v_gene: TRBV6-2/TRBV6-3
j_gene: TRBJ1-5
d_gene: TRBD1
len: 16

CDR3aa: ASSELLDRGYGYT
v_gene: TRBV6-1
j_gene: TRBJ1-2
d_gene: NA
len: 13

CDR3aa: ASSPQEFRPEAF
v_gene: TRBV4-1
j_gene: TRBJ1-1
d_gene: NA
len: 12

CDR3aa: ASYQTGPPNGYT
v_gene: TRBV7-8
j_gene: TRBJ1-2
d_gene: TRBD1
len: 12

CDR3aa: ASSLGVTGEETQY
v_gene: TRBV7-9
j_gene: TRBJ2-5
d_gene: NA
len: 13

CDR3aa: ASSPRLAMNTGELF
v_gene: TRBV11-3
j_gene: TRBJ2-2
d_gene: TRBD2
len: 14

CDR3aa: ASSQSGGRDSTNEKLF
v_gene: TRBV23-1
j_gene: TRBJ1-4
d_gene: NA
len: 16

CDR3aa: ASSQGMRPTNYGYT
v_gene: TRBV4-2
j_gene: TRBJ1-2
d_gene: NA
len: 14

CDR3aa: ASSHDFNEQF
v_gene: TRBV7-2
j_gene: TRBJ2-1
d_gene: NA
len: 10

CDR3aa: ASSLASGELFSYNEQF
v_gene: TRBV7-6
j_gene: TRBJ2-1
d_gene: TRBD2
len: 16

CDR3aa: ASRLYRVQDEQF
v_gene: TRBV5-1
j_gene: TRBJ2-1
d_gene: NA
len: 12

CDR3aa: ASRNHYEQY
v_gene: TRBV2
j_gene: TRBJ2-7
d_gene: NA
len: 9

CDR3aa: ASRGDRAERSNLPQH
v_gene: TRBV6-2/TRBV6-3
j_gene: TRBJ1-5
d_gene: TRBD1
len: 15

CDR3aa: ASSLDRGPGEQY
v_gene: TRBV5-4
j_gene: TRBJ2-7
d_gene: TRBD1
len: 12

CDR3aa: ASSMFVGGTDTQY
v_gene: TRBV19
j_gene: TRBJ2-3
d_gene: NA
len: 13

CDR3aa: ASRVGFTEAF
v_gene: TRBV19
j_gene: TRBJ1-1
d_gene: NA
len: 10

CDR3aa: ASSLARPYNEQF
v_gene: TRBV7-8
j_gene: TRBJ2-1
d_gene: NA
len: 12

CDR3aa: ASALMGASQPQH
v_gene: TRBV28
j_gene: TRBJ1-5
d_gene: NA
len: 12

CDR3aa: SVEGYFGRENTNYGYT
v_gene: TRBV29-1
j_gene: TRBJ1-2
d_gene: NA
len: 16

CDR3aa: ASSIASPGAGELF
v_gene: TRBV19
j_gene: TRBJ2-2
d_gene: NA
len: 13

CDR3aa: VSREGVEGNTQY
v_gene: TRBV27
j_gene: TRBJ2-3
d_gene: NA
len: 12